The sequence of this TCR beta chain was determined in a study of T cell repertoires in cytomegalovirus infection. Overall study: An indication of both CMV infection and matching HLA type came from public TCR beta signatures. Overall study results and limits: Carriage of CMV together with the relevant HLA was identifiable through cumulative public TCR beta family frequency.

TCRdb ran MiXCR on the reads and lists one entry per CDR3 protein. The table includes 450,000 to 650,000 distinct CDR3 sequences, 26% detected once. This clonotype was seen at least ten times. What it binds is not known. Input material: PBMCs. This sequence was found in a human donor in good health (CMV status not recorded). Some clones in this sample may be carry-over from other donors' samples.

CDR3 sequence reads: CASTSTVGHYGYTF. DNA for the CDR3: TGTGCCAGCACCTCGACGGTCGGACACTATGGCTACACCTTC. This rearrangement joins TRBV7-2 to TRBJ1-2; D gene ambiguous. V shed 7 bases and J shed 3 bases, with 15 bases lying between them. The CDR3 length is 14 residues. Germline V gives CDR1 SGHTA, CDR2 FQGNSA.